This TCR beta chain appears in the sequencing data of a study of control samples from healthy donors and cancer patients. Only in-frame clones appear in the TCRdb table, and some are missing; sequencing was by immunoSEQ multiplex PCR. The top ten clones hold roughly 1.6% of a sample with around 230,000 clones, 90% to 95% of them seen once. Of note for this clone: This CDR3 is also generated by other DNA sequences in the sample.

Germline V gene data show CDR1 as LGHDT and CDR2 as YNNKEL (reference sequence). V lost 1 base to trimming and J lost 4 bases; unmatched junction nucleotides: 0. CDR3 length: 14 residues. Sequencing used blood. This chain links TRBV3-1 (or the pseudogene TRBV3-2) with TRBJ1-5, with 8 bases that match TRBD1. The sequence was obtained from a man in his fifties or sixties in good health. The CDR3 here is CASSQGQGNQPQHF. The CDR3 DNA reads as TGTGCCAGCAGCCAAGGACAGGGGAATCAGCCCCAGCATTTT.